A single sample is the source of the 24 T cell receptor beta chains below, sequenced in a study of blood T cells in healthy people across ages. PCR was performed a second time for about 7 to 12 cycles using a sample-barcoded 5' primer and a J-beta primer mix. TCRdb processed the 5' RACE reads anew with MiXCR; each CDR3 protein has one entry. The sample contains about 540,000 distinct CDR3 sequences, about 24% of which appear only once. These data are also associated with another study on T cells of mothers and their children.

The sequencing input was blood. The receptors come from a boy younger than 18 in good health.

The chain carries TRBV4-1 and TRBJ2-1; maybe TRBD2 (5 bases). Trimming cost V 1 base and J 7 bases, with 8 bases left between them. From germline, CDR1 is MGHRA and CDR2 YSYEKL. This CDR3 is built from 13 residues. DNA of the CDR3: TGCGCCAGCAGCCAAGGAGCGGTAAATGAGCAGTTCTTC. Translated, it gives CASSQGAVNEQFF.

The chain uses TRBV6-1 and TRBJ1-5; D possibly corresponds to TRBD1 (5 bases). The germline gives CDR1 MNHNS, CDR2 SASEGT. Trimming left V 2 bases short and J 7 bases short, with 18 bases between. The length of the CDR3 is 16 residues. The CDR3 DNA reads TGTGCCAGCAGTGAAACAGGACCCCCCTCGGGGCAGCCCCAGCATTTT. Translated: CASSETGPPSGQPQHF.

This clonotype was counted at least ten times. V gene TRBV4-3 combines with J gene TRBJ2-3; a possible D gene is TRBD2 (6 bases). V was shortened by 0 bases and J by 3 bases, with 16 bases between the two germline ends. The CDR3 sequence is 17 residues long. CDR1 and CDR2 from the germline V gene are LGHNA and YSLEER. CDR3 nucleotides: TGCGCCAGCAGCCAAGATCTAGTGGGGCTAGCGACAGATACGCAGTATTTT. This sequence encodes CASSQDLVGLATDTQYF.

This clonotype was detected only a few times. J is TRBJ2-3 and V is TRBV28; 8 nucleotides align to TRBD2. The V gene end was trimmed by 7 bases and the J gene end by 4 bases; junction bases not matched to a gene: 10. The germline CDR1 and CDR2 sequences are MDHEN and SYDVKM. The CDR3 totals 15 residues. For the CDR3, the DNA is TGTGCCAGCACCGCCGCGGGGGGCAGGTCAGATACGCAGTATTTT. Amino acids: CASTAAGGRSDTQYF.

The table lists this clonotype with a few counts. The V call is TRBV20-1, the J call TRBJ2-5, with 8 bases fitting TRBD1. Germline CDR1 and CDR2: DFQATT and SNEGSKA (reference sequence). The CDR3 loop spans 19 amino acids. The trim removed 6 bases at V and 6 bases at J, leaving 27 bases unmatched. The CDR3: CSAYDRGFIASPLSQTQYF. The CDR3 nucleotides are TGCAGTGCATACGACAGGGGATTTATAGCTAGCCCTCTATCTCAGACCCAGTACTTC.

This clonotype came up a few times. The CDR3 nucleotides are TGTGCCAGCAGTGTGACCGTAGTGGCTGGAAACACCATATATTTT. Protein sequence: CASSVTVVAGNTIYF. The V call is TRBV2, the J call TRBJ1-3; D remains unclear. The CDR3 runs 15 residues. Germline CDR1 reads SNHLY; CDR2 reads FYNNEI. The V and J ends lost 4 bases and 2 bases respectively, with 12 bases between them.

The rearrangement uses TRBV28 and TRBJ2-5; perhaps D is TRBD1 or TRBD2 (7 bases each). The last part of the DNA fits TRBJ2-7 better; the J call may be wrong. Germline V lookup: CDR1 MDHEN, CDR2 SYDVKM. The CDR3 runs to 14 residues. CDR3 loop: CASSAGDSRYEQYF. The CDR3 nucleotides read TGTGCCAGCAGCGCGGGGGACAGCCGCTACGAGCAGTACTTC.

V is TRBV3-1 and J is TRBJ2-7; tentatively, D is TRBD2 (5 bases). The CDR3 length is 15 residues. In germline, CDR1 is LGHDT, CDR2 YNNKEL (reference sequence). Deletions cut 4 bases from V and 4 bases from J, with 17 bases between. The CDR3 here is CASSPGAGLTYEQYF. For the CDR3, the DNA is TGTGCCAGCAGCCCCGGTGCAGGACTCACTTACGAGCAGTACTTC.

The chain joins TRBV9 to TRBJ2-1, with unresolved D. From germline, CDR1 is SGDLS and CDR2 YYNGEE. The germline V and J ends were trimmed by 1 base and 4 bases, with 3 bases remaining between them. The length of the CDR3 is 12 residues. The CDR3 loop reads CASSVNYNEQFF. CDR3 nucleotide sequence: TGTGCCAGCAGCGTAAATTACAATGAGCAGTTCTTC.

The sample holds a few counts of this clonotype. CDR3 nucleotides: TGTGCCAGCAGCCTCTACCGGGACTCTGGGGCCAACGTCCTGACTTTC. Translated: CASSLYRDSGANVLTF. The V gene is TRBV13, the J gene TRBJ2-6; D may be TRBD2 (5 bases). The V end lost 5 bases, the J end lost 0 bases, and 11 bases lay between the germline ends. This CDR3 has 16 amino acids. CDR1 PRHDT and CDR2 FYEKMQ come from the germline V gene (reference sequence).

This clonotype was counted between two and nine times. The chain carries TRBV7-2 and TRBJ1-4, with TRBD1 identical over 7 bases. V lost 5 bases to trimming and J lost 5 bases; unmatched junction nucleotides: 5. This CDR3 spans 14 amino acids. Germline V gene lookup returns CDR1 SGHTA and CDR2 FQGNSA. In DNA, the CDR3 is TGTGCCAGCAGCAACAGGGGAAGGAATGAAAAACTGTTTTTT. Residues: CASSNRGRNEKLFF.

CDR3 in amino acids: CASSQTGDTQYF. The CDR3 DNA reads as TGCGCCAGCAGCCAGACAGGAGATACGCAGTATTTT. This chain uses TRBV4-1 with TRBJ2-3, with D maybe TRBD1 (6 bases). This CDR3 is 12 amino acids long. CDR1 and CDR2 from the germline V gene are MGHRA and YSYEKL. Deletions cut 3 bases from V and 5 bases from J, with 6 bases between.

The genes are TRBV27 and TRBJ2-2; D gene ambiguous. The CDR3 contains 11 residues. Germline CDR1 and CDR2: MNHEY and SMNVEV (reference sequence). V dropped 3 bases and J dropped 13 bases, with 9 bases sitting between them. The CDR3 DNA reads as TGTGCCAGCAGTTTCGGCCCGGGGCTGTTTTTT. This translates into CASSFGPGLFF.

This clonotype was recorded a few times. The chain couples TRBV5-1 to TRBJ2-7, with a possible D match to TRBD1 (6 bases). CDR1 and CDR2 (germline): SGHRS, YFSETQ. The CDR3 is 14 amino acids. The ends were cut back, 2 bases at V and 2 bases at J, with 11 bases in the middle. The CDR3 here is CASSLQGRPYEQYF. The CDR3 region has the DNA TGCGCCAGCAGCTTACAGGGCAGACCCTACGAGCAGTACTTC.

This clonotype was counted a few times. The V and J genes are TRBV12-3 or TRBV12-4 and TRBJ2-5, with D perhaps being TRBD1 or TRBD2 (5 bases each). The assigned J gene may be wrong: the sequence end matches TRBJ2-7 better. This CDR3 comprises 13 residues. CDR3: CASRNNRDGEQYF. In DNA, the CDR3 is TGTGCCAGCAGGAATAACCGGGACGGCGAGCAGTACTTC.

The CDR3 here is CASSFPGPYTPYEQYF. In nucleotides, the CDR3 is TGTGCCAGCAGTTTCCCCGGGCCCTACACTCCTTACGAGCAGTACTTC. The V call is TRBV12-3 or TRBV12-4, the J call TRBJ2-7; D remains unclear. The ends were cut back, 3 bases at V and 4 bases at J, with 19 bases in the middle. The CDR3 totals 16 residues.

The chain carries TRBV7-9 and TRBJ2-3; D unresolved. This CDR3 is built from 14 residues. Per the germline V gene, CDR1 is SEHNR and CDR2 is FQNEAQ (reference sequence). V lost 0 bases to trimming and J lost 0 bases, with 4 bases between them. This CDR3 is CASSLALSTDTQYF. CDR3 bases: TGTGCCAGCAGCTTAGCTCTTAGCACAGATACGCAGTATTTT.

The chain links TRBV7-9 to TRBJ1-2; no clear D gene. The V end was cut by 6 bases, the J end by 2 bases, with 25 bases between. The CDR3 runs to 18 residues. Germline-derived CDR1 and CDR2 are SEHNR and FQNEAQ (reference sequence). The CDR3 sequence: CASSHGPRSQPSNYGYTF. In DNA, the CDR3 is TGTGCCAGCAGTCATGGCCCTCGTAGTCAGCCTTCAAACTATGGCTACACCTTC. Together with reference TRBV7-9 and TRBJ1-2, the CDR3 gives the full variable domain: DTGVSQNPRHKITKRGQNVTFRCDPISEHNRLYWYRQTLGQGPEFLTYFQNEAQLEKSRLLSDRFSAERPKGSFSTLEIQRTEQGDSAMYLCASSHGPRSQPSNYGYTFGSGTRLTVV.

This chain joins TRBV7-9 and TRBJ2-5; 9 positions match TRBD1. The J call may be in error: the DNA end matches TRBJ2-7 better. Germline V gene lookup returns CDR1 SEHNR and CDR2 FQNEAQ (reference sequence). The CDR3 consists of 14 residues. The chain's CDR3 is CASRKTGGVYEQYF. The DNA for the CDR3 is TGTGCCAGCAGGAAGACAGGGGGGGTCTACGAGCAGTACTTC.

The chain joins TRBV7-9 to TRBJ2-6; D perhaps matches TRBD1 (7 bases). Trimming pared 6 bases from V and 0 bases from J, leaving 15 bases between. The CDR3 covers 17 residues. Germline CDR1 is SEHNR and CDR2 is FQNEAQ (reference sequence). CDR3 sequence: CASSPNRGGSGANVLTF. The CDR3 coding sequence is TGTGCCAGCAGTCCCAACAGGGGAGGCTCTGGGGCCAACGTCCTGACTTTC.

This clonotype was counted only a few times. The chain uses TRBV2 and TRBJ1-1; D not certain. V lost 6 bases and J lost 1, with 9 bases in between. The CDR3 runs 13 residues. Germline V gene lookup returns CDR1 SNHLY and CDR2 FYNNEI. CDR3 in DNA: TGTGCCAGCAGCCAAGACGGGAACACTGAAGCTTTCTTT. Amino acids: CASSQDGNTEAFF.

The rearrangement links TRBV7-2 to TRBJ1-3; TRBD1 might be the D (5 bases). The CDR3 is 14 amino acids. Germline lookup yields CDR1 SGHTA and CDR2 FQGNSA. V gave up 5 bases and J gave up 3 bases, with 11 bases separating them. The CDR3 DNA sequence: TGTGCCAGCAGCCTGACAGAATTTGGAAACACCATATATTTT. As protein: CASSLTEFGNTIYF.

This clonotype was counted a few times. The chain combines TRBV4-3 with TRBJ1-2, with a weak D call TRBD1 (6 bases). Trimming pared 0 bases from V and 0 bases from J, leaving 14 bases between. The CDR3 sequence is 17 residues long. CDR1 and CDR2 (germline): LGHNA, YSLEER. The CDR3 nucleotides read TGCGCCAGCAGCCAAGATGGGCAGGGGACCCCTAACTATGGCTACACCTTC. This translates into CASSQDGQGTPNYGYTF.

The chain has TRBV28 and TRBJ1-5, with D perhaps TRBD1 (5 bases). Germline CDR1 reads MDHEN; CDR2 reads SYDVKM. The CDR3 contains 12 residues. The V gene lost 6 bases and the J gene lost 9 bases, with 12 bases spanning the gap. CDR3 coding DNA: TGTGCCAGCAGCTCACCCGGGGGGCCCCAGCATTTT. Encoded protein: CASSSPGGPQHF.